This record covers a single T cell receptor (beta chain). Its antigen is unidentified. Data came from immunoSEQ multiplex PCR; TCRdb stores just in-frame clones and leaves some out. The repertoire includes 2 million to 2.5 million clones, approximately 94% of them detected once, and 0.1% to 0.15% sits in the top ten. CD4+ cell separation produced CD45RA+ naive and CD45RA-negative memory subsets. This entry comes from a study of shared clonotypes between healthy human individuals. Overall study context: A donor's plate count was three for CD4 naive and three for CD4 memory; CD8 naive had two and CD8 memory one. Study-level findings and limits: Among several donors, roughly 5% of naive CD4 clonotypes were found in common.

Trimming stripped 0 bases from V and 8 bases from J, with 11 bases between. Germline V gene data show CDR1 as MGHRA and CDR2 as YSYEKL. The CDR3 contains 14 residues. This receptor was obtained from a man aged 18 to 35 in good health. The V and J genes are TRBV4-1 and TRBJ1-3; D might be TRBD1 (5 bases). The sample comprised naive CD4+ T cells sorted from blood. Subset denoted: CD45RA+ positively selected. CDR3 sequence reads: CASSQDRPGDTIYF. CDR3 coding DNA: TGCGCCAGCAGCCAAGATCGGCCGGGGGACACCATATATTTT.